The table lists the clone carrying this TCR beta chain with a count of one. As yet, its antigen is unknown. V lost 7 bases to trimming and J lost 1 base, with 5 bases between them. Germline CDR1 is MDHEN and CDR2 is SYDVKM. This CDR3 is built from 12 residues. The sample belongs to a study of OX40 agonist ivuxolimab in advanced cancers. Study overall: Aged roughly 23 to 90 with a mean of about 60 years, they were approximately 80% male. Three individuals attained partial responses, comprising one hepatocellular carcinoma case and two cutaneous melanoma cases. Study conclusions and caveats: CD4+ and CD8+ blood T cells expanded clonally by week 6 at 0.1 to 3.0 mg/kg. Low clonal expansion, among the lowest seen, marked partial responders at 0.1-3.0 mg/kg.

TCRdb keeps only in-frame clones here, not all; method: immunoSEQ multiplex PCR. This sample has 99,000 or so clones, with 94% found just once. This sequence was found in an adult with an advanced solid tumor such as melanoma, head and neck, liver or kidney cancer. The material sequenced was CD4+ or CD8+ T cells sorted from blood, taken in a trial of the OX40 agonist ivuxolimab. V and J are TRBV28 and TRBJ1-5, with no clear D. In DNA form, the CDR3 reads TGTGCCAGCAAGGGCAGCAATCAGCCCCAGCATTTT. Protein sequence: CASKGSNQPQHF.